Reported below is one TCR beta chain. The data originate from a study of sequential checkpoint blockade in melanoma. The assay was immunoSEQ multiplex PCR, and TCRdb's table has in-frame clones only and misses some. The sample contains over 9,500 clones, about 61% of which appear only once. Treatment specified: randomized to nivolumab then ipilimumab (arm A) or the reverse (arm B). Germline V gene sequence: CDR1 SGHVS, CDR2 FQNEAQ. CDR3 size: 15 residues. The J segment lost 5 bases and the V segment lost 3 bases, leaving 4 bases of the junction unmatched. The chain recombines TRBV7-8 with TRBJ2-2, with 9 bases that match TRBD2. The TCR comes from a human donor with melanoma. The sample consisted of CD8+ T cells sorted from blood (inferred from file names), taken from a patient given nivolumab and ipilimumab in sequence. The CDR3 nucleotides are TGTGCCAGCAGCTTGTCAACTAGCGGGACCGGGGAGCTGTTTTTT. Its translation: CASSLSTSGTGELFF.